What follows is one TCR beta chain and its context. Germline V lookup: CDR1 LNHDA, CDR2 SQIVND (reference sequence). The CDR3 is made up of 16 amino acids. The V and J ends lost 0 bases and 4 bases respectively, with 12 bases between them. This entry is derived from a study of blood T cell repertoires in COVID-19. Across the study: Sources were T cells, B-cell-depleted T cells, or PBMCs; the material itself was cDNA or gDNA.

Each participant's cohort was designated according to participant-reported clinical history. TCRdb's table, derived via immunoSEQ multiplex PCR, lists solely in-frame clones and lacks some. The profile shows under 350,000 clones, around 90% of them singletons. The V call is TRBV19, the J call TRBJ2-2; D is ambiguous. Sample: PBMCs or T cells enriched from blood (not recorded which). The sequence was collected from a woman in her thirties or forties who had recovered from COVID-19. In DNA form, the CDR3 reads TGTGCCAGTAGTATAGATCTACCCGGTGGCACCGGGGAGCTGTTTTTT. Translated: CASSIDLPGGTGELFF.